The T cell receptor beta chain described here comes from a study of blood T cell repertoires in COVID-19. Looking at the study overall: The United States, Italy and Spain supplied acute and convalescent COVID-19 samples. T cells, B-cell-depleted T cells, or PBMCs supplied cDNA or gDNA.

The CDR3 sequence is 14 residues long. Trimming pared 0 bases from V and 5 bases from J, leaving 10 bases between. Germline CDR1 and CDR2: KGHSH and LQKENI. The protocol was immunoSEQ multiplex PCR, while the TCRdb copy is restricted to in-frame clones and leaves out a portion. The sample records 200,000 to 250,000 clones, around 89% being singletons. Study members were between roughly 18 and 90 years old and lived in 20 to 30 US regions. Participants were placed into cohorts based on the clinical history they reported. The TCR originated in a man aged 45-60 years who had been exposed to COVID-19. This chain joins TRBV18 and TRBJ1-2; D might be TRBD1 (5 bases). Sequencing input: PBMCs or T cells enriched from blood (not recorded which). This chain's CDR3 is CASSPPGQGYGYTF. CDR3 DNA: TGTGCCAGCTCACCACCGGGGCAGGGATATGGCTACACCTTC.